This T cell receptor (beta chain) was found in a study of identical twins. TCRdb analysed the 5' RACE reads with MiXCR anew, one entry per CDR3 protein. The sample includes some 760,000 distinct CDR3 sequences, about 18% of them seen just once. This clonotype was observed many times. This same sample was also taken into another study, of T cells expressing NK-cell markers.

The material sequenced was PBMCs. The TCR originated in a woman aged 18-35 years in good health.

CDR3 region: CASSSGTRFYF. DNA for the CDR3: TGTGCCAGCAGCTCCGGGACTAGGTTTTATTTT. The chain recombines TRBV7-3 with TRBJ2-3, with 8 bases that match TRBD2. This CDR3 is built from 11 residues. The germline gives CDR1 SGHTA, CDR2 FQGTGA. V lost 4 bases, J lost 15 bases, and 6 bases stayed unmatched.